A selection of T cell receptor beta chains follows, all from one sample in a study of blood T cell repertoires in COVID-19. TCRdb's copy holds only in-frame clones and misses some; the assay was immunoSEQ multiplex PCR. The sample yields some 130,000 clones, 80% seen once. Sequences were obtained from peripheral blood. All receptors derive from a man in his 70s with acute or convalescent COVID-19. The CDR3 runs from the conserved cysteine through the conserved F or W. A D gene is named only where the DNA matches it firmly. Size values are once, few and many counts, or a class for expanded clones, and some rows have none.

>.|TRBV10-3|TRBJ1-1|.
CAISNGQKNTEAFF
TGTGCCATCAGCAACGGACAGAAGAACACTGAAGCTTTCTTT
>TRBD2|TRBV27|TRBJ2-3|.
CASSHRTSGTDTQYF
TGTGCCAGCAGTCACCGGACTAGCGGCACAGATACGCAGTATTTT
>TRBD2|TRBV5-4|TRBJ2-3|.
CASSLRLAGADTQYF
TGTGCCAGCAGCTTGCGGCTAGCGGGTGCAGATACGCAGTATTTT
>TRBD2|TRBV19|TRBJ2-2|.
CASSPGLAGRGANTGELFF
TGTGCCAGTAGTCCGGGACTAGCGGGGAGAGGCGCGAACACCGGGGAGCTGTTTTTT
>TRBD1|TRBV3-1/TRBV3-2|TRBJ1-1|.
CASSHSGQGNTEAFF
TGTGCCAGCAGCCACTCGGGACAGGGTAACACTGAAGCTTTCTTT
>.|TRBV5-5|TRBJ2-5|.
CASTTSTARRETQYF
TGTGCCAGCACCACTAGTACGGCCAGACGGGAGACCCAGTACTTC
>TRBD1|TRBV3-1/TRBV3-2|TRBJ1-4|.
CASSQLGGGNEKLFF
TGTGCCAGCAGCCAATTAGGGGGCGGTAATGAAAAACTGTTTTTT
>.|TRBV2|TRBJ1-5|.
CASSYQDRGNQPQHF
TGTGCCAGCAGCTACCAGGACAGAGGGAATCAGCCCCAGCATTTT
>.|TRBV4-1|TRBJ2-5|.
CASSQVAGYQETQYF
TGCGCCAGCAGCCAAGTAGCCGGGTACCAAGAGACCCAGTACTTC
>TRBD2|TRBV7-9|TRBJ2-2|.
CASSPSGGRYTGELFF
TGTGCCAGCAGCCCTAGCGGGGGAAGGTACACCGGGGAGCTGTTTTTT
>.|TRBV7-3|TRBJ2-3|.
CASSWGTLQGTQYF
TGTGCCAGCAGCTGGGGGACTCTTCAGGGTACGCAGTATTTT
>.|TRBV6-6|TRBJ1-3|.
CASSNRGSGNTIYF
TGTGCCAGCAGTAACCGGGGATCTGGAAACACCATATATTTT
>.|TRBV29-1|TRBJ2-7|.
CSVIQEVSYEQYF
TGCAGCGTTATACAAGAGGTTTCCTACGAGCAGTACTTC
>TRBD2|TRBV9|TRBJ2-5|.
CASSAGLAGALNPEETQYF
TGTGCCAGCAGCGCCGGACTAGCGGGGGCCCTTAACCCCGAAGAGACCCAGTACTTC
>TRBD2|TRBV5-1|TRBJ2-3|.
CASSVSGTRTDTQYF
TGCGCCAGCAGCGTTAGCGGGACCCGCACAGATACGCAGTATTTT
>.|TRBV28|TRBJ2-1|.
CASSSFLGGSSYNEQFF
TGTGCCAGCAGTTCTTTCCTGGGGGGAAGCTCCTACAATGAGCAGTTCTTC
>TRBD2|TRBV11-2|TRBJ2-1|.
CASSLVASGGYNEQFF
TGTGCCAGCAGCTTAGTGGCTAGCGGGGGTTACAATGAGCAGTTCTTC
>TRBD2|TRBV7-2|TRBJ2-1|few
CASSLPAGPYNEQFF
TGTGCCAGCAGCTTACCAGCGGGGCCCTACAATGAGCAGTTCTTC
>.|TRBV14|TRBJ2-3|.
CASSPGFSSDTQYF
TGTGCCAGCAGCCCCGGGTTTAGCTCAGATACGCAGTATTTT
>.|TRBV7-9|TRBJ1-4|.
CASSSPGANEKLFF
TGTGCCAGCAGCTCCCCAGGGGCTAATGAAAAACTGTTTTTT
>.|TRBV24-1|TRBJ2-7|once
CATSGGASYEQYF
TGTGCCACCAGTGGTGGAGCCTCCTACGAGCAGTACTTC
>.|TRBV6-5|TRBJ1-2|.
CASTLLEDRHF
TGTGCCAGCACCCTTCTCGAGGACAGACACTTC
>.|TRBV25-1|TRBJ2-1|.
CASSEPYGSEFF
TGTGCCAGCAGTGAGCCTTATGGCTCCGAATTCTTC
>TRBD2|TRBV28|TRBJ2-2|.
CASSLAGASNTGELFF
TGTGCCAGCAGCCTAGCGGGGGCCTCGAACACCGGGGAGCTGTTTTTT